One sample yielded the 26 T cell receptor beta chains listed below, sequenced in a study of memory CD4+ T cells and cytomegalovirus serostatus. The sort gate was single viable CD3+CD4+CD8-CD45RO+ cells for memory CD4+ T cells. The data were produced by immunoSEQ multiplex PCR, yet TCRdb's version contains in-frame clones alone and is incomplete. The repertoire holds some 80,000 clones, with 80% as singletons. Sample: memory CD4+ T cells from blood. These receptors were obtained from an adult in good health and CMV-seronegative.

The rearrangement uses TRBV7-2 and TRBJ2-5; the match to TRBD2 covers 9 bases. The CDR3 consists of 14 residues. Germline V gene sequence: CDR1 SGHTA, CDR2 FQGNSA. Trimming took 1 base from V and 8 from J; bases not matched to a gene: 5. The CDR3 nucleotides read TGTGCCAGCAGCTTAGGTCAAGCGGGGGGTACCCAGTACTTC. This encodes CASSLGQAGGTQYF.

The V call is TRBV7-9, the J call TRBJ2-5; 8 positions match TRBD2. Trimming at V came to 7 bases and at J to 3 bases, leaving 7 bases not matched to a gene. This CDR3 region has 14 residues. CDR1 is SEHNR, CDR2 FQNEAQ, per germline (reference sequence). CDR3 in DNA: TGTGCCAGCATGCCACTCGGGGGGGAAGAGACCCAGTACTTC. It is translated as CASMPLGGEETQYF.

In its sample, this clone ranks as medium-sized. The V call is TRBV28, the J call TRBJ1-4; 8 bases map to TRBD1. Trimming took 5 bases from V and 12 from J; bases not matched to a gene: 8. The CDR3 spans 13 residues. From germline, CDR1 is MDHEN and CDR2 SYDVKM. CDR3: CASSPGQGGELFF. As DNA, the CDR3 is TGTGCCAGCAGTCCTGGACAGGGTGGAGAACTGTTTTTT.

This clone has a handful of counts. The chain couples TRBV7-6 to TRBJ1-1; maybe TRBD1 (5 bases). The CDR3 spans 14 residues. V was trimmed by 4 bases and J by 3 bases, leaving 12 bases between them. The germline V gene encodes CDR1 SGHVS and CDR2 FNYEAQ. DNA of the CDR3: TGTGCCAGCAGCTCCGCCCCCAGGGACACTGAAGCTTTCTTT. Its translation: CASSSAPRDTEAFF.

This clone showed up just once. The V gene is TRBV29-1, the J gene TRBJ2-7; 8 nucleotides agree with TRBD2. V trimming: 6 bases; J trimming: 6 bases; junction bases outside the gene matches: 10. This CDR3 is built from 13 residues. Germline V gene sequence: CDR1 SQVTM, CDR2 ANQGSEA. This CDR3 is CSVLRGGFGEQYF. The CDR3 nucleotides are TGCAGCGTCCTTCGCGGGGGGTTTGGCGAGCAGTACTTC.

The CDR3, as DNA: TGTGCCAGCAGTTACTTGTTTTCTCAGCCCCAGCATTTT. Its translation is CASSYLFSQPQHF. The chain uses TRBV6-5 and TRBJ1-5; D gene ambiguous. V was pared by 1 base and J by 6 bases, with 7 bases between. Germline CDR1 and CDR2: MNHEY and SVGAGI. This CDR3 is built from 13 residues.

The rearrangement uses TRBV2 and TRBJ1-2, with a tentative D call TRBD1 (5 bases). The CDR3 consists of 13 residues. CDR1 SNHLY and CDR2 FYNNEI come from the germline V gene. With 2 bases removed from V and 7 bases from J, the gap between germline ends came to 11 bases. In nucleotides, the CDR3 is TGTGCCAGCAGTGAAATGAGGGGACCTGGCTACACCTTC. Encoded protein: CASSEMRGPGYTF.

This clone has only a few counts. V gene TRBV2 combines with J gene TRBJ1-4, with 9 bases identical to TRBD1. The CDR3 sequence is 14 residues long. Germline values: CDR1 SNHLY, CDR2 FYNNEI. With 6 bases clipped from V and 3 bases from J, the junction kept 2 bases outside the gene matches. The CDR3 region is CASSTGGSNEKLFF. Here the CDR3 DNA reads TGTGCCAGCAGCACAGGGGGCTCTAATGAAAAACTGTTTTTT.

The chain has TRBV7-3 and TRBJ2-2; TRBD1 or TRBD2 may be the D gene (6 bases each). CDR1 and CDR2 (germline): SGHTA, FQGTGA. V gave up 0 bases and J gave up 4 bases, with 15 bases separating them. The CDR3 length is 17 residues. The CDR3 loop reads CASSLTGGRAATGELFF. The DNA of the CDR3 is TGTGCCAGCAGCTTAACGGGGGGCAGGGCAGCCACCGGGGAGCTGTTTTTT. The complete variable domain, with remaining parts taken from reference TRBV7-3 and TRBJ2-2, reads GAGVSQTPSNKVTEKGKYVELRCDPISGHTALYWYRQSLGQGPEFLIYFQGTGAADDSGLPNDRFFAVRPEGSVSTLKIQRTERGDSAVYLCASSLTGGRAATGELFFGEGSRLTVL.

This clone was picked up a small number of times. The V gene is TRBV19, the J gene TRBJ1-6; D gene ambiguous. V was clipped by 0 bases and J by 8 bases, with 8 bases between them. Germline-derived CDR1 and CDR2 are LNHDA and SQIVND (reference sequence). The CDR3 loop spans 14 amino acids. CDR3 bases: TGTGCCAGTAGTATAGAGGCCAGTTATTCACCCCTCCACTTT. Amino acids: CASSIEASYSPLHF.

The chain carries TRBV2 and TRBJ1-6, with TRBD1 matching over 7 bases. This CDR3 spans 15 amino acids. Germline CDR1 and CDR2: SNHLY and FYNNEI. The junction had 0 bases not matched to a gene; V was cut back by 4 bases and J by 0 bases. CDR3 loop: CASSGDSSYNSPLHF. Here the CDR3 DNA reads TGTGCCAGCAGTGGGGACAGCTCCTATAATTCACCCCTCCACTTT.

J is TRBJ1-1 and V is TRBV29-1, with 7 nucleotides matching TRBD1. J was trimmed by 8 bases and V by 2 bases; bases with no gene match: 8. This CDR3 region has 13 residues. Per the germline V gene, CDR1 is SQVTM and CDR2 is ANQGSEA. CDR3 loop: CSVERGGAGEAFF. In nucleotides, the CDR3 is TGCAGCGTTGAACGAGGGGGCGCGGGAGAAGCTTTCTTT.

The rearrangement joins TRBV10-3 to TRBJ2-3, with 11 bases aligning to TRBD2. Germline V gene data show CDR1 as ENHRY and CDR2 as SYGVKD. The V and J ends lost 3 bases and 4 bases, in that order; junction bases with no gene match: 6. This CDR3 comprises 16 residues. The CDR3: CAISEGGLAASDTQYF. The CDR3 nucleotides read TGTGCCATCAGTGAAGGGGGACTAGCGGCCTCAGATACGCAGTATTTT.

The rearrangement links TRBV7-9 to TRBJ2-2; D unresolved. There are 13 residues in the CDR3. V gave up 3 bases and J gave up 7 bases, with 9 bases separating them. Germline CDR1 reads SEHNR; CDR2 reads FQNEAQ (reference sequence). CDR3 in DNA: TGTGCCAGCAGCTTTCATGGTGACGGGGAGCTGTTTTTT. Protein sequence: CASSFHGDGELFF.

In DNA form, the CDR3 reads TGTGCCAGCAGTTCACAGGATCAGCCCCAGCATTTT. Residues: CASSSQDQPQHF. The J gene is TRBJ1-5, the V gene TRBV28, with a possible D match to TRBD1 (5 bases). Germline V CDR1 and CDR2: MDHEN, SYDVKM. V was cut by 4 bases and J by 5 bases, with 6 bases left in between. CDR3 length: 12 residues.

This clone was counted a few times. V is TRBV1 and J is TRBJ2-7; the table's TRBD1 call for D was not verified on the DNA. TRBV1 is a recognized pseudogene. CDR3 size: 14 residues. The CDR3, as DNA: TGCACCAGCAGCCAACCGGGACAGGGATACGAGCAGTACTTC. It specifies CTSSQPGQGYEQYF.

The V and J genes are TRBV28 and TRBJ1-6; D gene ambiguous. In germline, CDR1 is MDHEN, CDR2 SYDVKM. Trimming pared 5 bases from V and 9 bases from J, leaving 8 bases between. This CDR3 is built from 12 residues. The CDR3 region is CASSAGGSPLHF. As DNA, the CDR3 is TGTGCCAGCAGTGCGGGTGGTTCACCCCTCCACTTT.

The chain uses TRBV10-3 and TRBJ2-7, with D uncertain. With 2 bases removed from V and 6 bases from J, the gap between germline ends came to 14 bases. CDR1 is ENHRY and CDR2 is SYGVKD in the germline V gene. This CDR3 has 14 amino acids. CDR3: CAISEIQVPGEQYF. CDR3 nucleotides: TGTGCCATCAGTGAGATTCAGGTCCCCGGCGAGCAGTACTTC.

In its sample, this clone was seen a few times. The chain links TRBV7-9 to TRBJ1-1; D unresolved. CDR3 size: 12 residues. The germline V gene encodes CDR1 SEHNR and CDR2 FQNEAQ (reference sequence). The germline V and J ends were trimmed by 2 bases and 6 bases, with 7 bases remaining between them. The CDR3 protein is CASSLLGAEAFF. The CDR3 region has the DNA TGTGCCAGCAGCTTATTAGGAGCTGAAGCTTTCTTT.

A few counts support this clone. The chain employs TRBV7-3 and TRBJ1-2; D perhaps matches TRBD1 (5 bases). V was pared by 5 bases and J by 6 bases, with 13 bases between. The CDR3 has 13 amino acids. CDR1 is SGHTA and CDR2 is FQGTGA in the germline V gene. CDR3 protein: CASSLDSGDGYTF. In DNA form, the CDR3 reads TGTGCCAGCAGCCTAGACAGTGGGGATGGCTACACCTTC.

The rearrangement uses TRBV4-3 and TRBJ1-4, with D perhaps matching TRBD1 (5 bases). V was shortened by 0 bases and J by 7 bases, with 15 bases between the two germline ends. The CDR3 spans 16 residues. The germline CDR1 and CDR2 sequences are LGHNA and YSLEER. Here the CDR3 reads CASSQDPTEEGEKLFF. The DNA for the CDR3 is TGCGCCAGCAGCCAAGATCCGACAGAAGAAGGTGAAAAACTGTTTTTT.

In DNA form, the CDR3 reads TGCGGCTGGGACAGGGTATGCGGCAATCAGCCCCAGCATTTT. Translation: CGWDRVCGNQPQHF. This chain connects TRBV4-1 to TRBJ1-5; 9 positions agree with TRBD1. The CDR3 length is 14 residues. The germline V gene has CDR1 MGHRA and CDR2 YSYEKL.

The V gene is TRBV28, the J gene TRBJ2-3, with unresolved D. Trimming pared 10 bases from V and 0 bases from J, leaving 11 bases between. CDR3 size: 13 residues. Germline CDR1 and CDR2: MDHEN and SYDVKM. CDR3 sequence reads: CATDTISTDTQYF. The CDR3 DNA reads as TGTGCCACCGACACTATTAGCACAGATACGCAGTATTTT.

The CDR3 DNA is TGTGCTAGTGGTTTCCCGACCAAAACCTATCGGGTGGGCAATCAGCCCCAGCATTTT. It specifies CASGFPTKTYRVGNQPQHF. This rearrangement joins TRBV12-5 to TRBJ1-5; D call uncertain. In germline, CDR1 is LGHNT, CDR2 FRNRAP. The CDR3 is made up of 19 amino acids. V lost 3 bases and J lost 2, with 23 bases in between.

V is TRBV7-3 and J is TRBJ1-1; 8 bases agree with TRBD1. The ends lost 5 bases at V and 4 bases at J; junction bases unmatched: 6. Germline V gene lookup returns CDR1 SGHTA and CDR2 FQGTGA. This CDR3 comprises 14 residues. The CDR3 loop reads CASSRTGKSTEAFF. Written as DNA, the CDR3 is TGTGCCAGCAGCCGGACAGGGAAGAGCACTGAAGCTTTCTTT.

The genes are TRBV30 and TRBJ2-7, with 15 bases identical to TRBD2. Germline CDR1 is GTSNPN and CDR2 is SVGIG (reference sequence). CDR3 length: 19 amino acids. With 2 bases clipped from V and 5 bases from J, the junction kept 16 bases outside the gene matches. CDR3 coding DNA: TGTGCCTGGAGTAAAAACCGAGGGACTAGCGGGGGGCTGGGGGACGAGCAGTACTTC. Its protein product is CAWSKNRGTSGGLGDEQYF.